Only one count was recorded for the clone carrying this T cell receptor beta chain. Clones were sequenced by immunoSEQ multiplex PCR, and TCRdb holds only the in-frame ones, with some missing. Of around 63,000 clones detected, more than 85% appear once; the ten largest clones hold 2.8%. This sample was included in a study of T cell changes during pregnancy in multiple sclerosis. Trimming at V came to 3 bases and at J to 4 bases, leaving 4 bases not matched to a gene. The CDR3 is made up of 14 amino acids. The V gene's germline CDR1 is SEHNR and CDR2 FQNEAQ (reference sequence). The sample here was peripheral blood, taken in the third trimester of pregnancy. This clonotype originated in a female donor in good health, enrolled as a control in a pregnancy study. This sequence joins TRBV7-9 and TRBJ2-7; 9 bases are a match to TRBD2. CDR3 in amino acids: CASSFSGRAYEQYF. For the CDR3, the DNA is TGTGCCAGCAGCTTTAGCGGGAGAGCTTACGAGCAGTACTTC. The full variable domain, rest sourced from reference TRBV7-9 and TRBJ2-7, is DTGVSQNPRHKITKRGQNVTFRCDPISEHNRLYWYRQTLGQGPEFLTYFQNEAQLEKSRLLSDRFSAERPKGSFSTLEIQRTEQGDSAMYLCASSFSGRAYEQYFGPGTRLTVT.